This T cell receptor (beta chain) was sequenced in a study of PD-1 blockade in classical Hodgkin lymphoma. Data came from immunoSEQ multiplex PCR; TCRdb stores just in-frame clones and leaves some out. The sample lists about 98,000 clones, 81% occurring once. V shed 0 bases and J shed 8 bases, with 10 bases lying between them. The CDR3 spans 12 residues. Germline CDR1 SQVTM, CDR2 ANQGSEA. Study-wide points: The drivers behind the repertoire differences, possibly disease activity or prior therapy, remain undefined. According to reports, newly diagnosed patients had lower baseline TCR diversity than healthy donors, and relapsed/refractory patients had lower baseline TCR diversity still.

Exposure to brentuximab vedotin varied, and each patient had relapsed following autologous stem cell transplantation. This clone came up a few times. Its matching antigen is unknown. Source: peripheral blood mononuclear cells (PBMCs), taken before the second cycle of nivolumab. The rearrangement uses TRBV29-1 and TRBJ1-2; no clear D gene. The clonotype comes from a human donor with classical Hodgkin lymphoma. The CDR3: CSVEEGSGGYTF. The CDR3 bases are TGCAGCGTTGAAGAAGGAAGTGGCGGCTACACCTTC.